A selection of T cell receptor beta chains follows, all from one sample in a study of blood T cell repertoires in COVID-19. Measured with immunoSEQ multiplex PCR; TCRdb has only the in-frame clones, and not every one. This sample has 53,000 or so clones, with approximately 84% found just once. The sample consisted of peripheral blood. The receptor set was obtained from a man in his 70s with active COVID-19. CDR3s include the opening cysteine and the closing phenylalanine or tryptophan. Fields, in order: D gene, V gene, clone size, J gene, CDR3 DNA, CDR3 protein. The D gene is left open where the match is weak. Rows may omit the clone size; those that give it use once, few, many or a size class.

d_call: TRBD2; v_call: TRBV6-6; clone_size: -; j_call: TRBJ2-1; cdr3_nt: TGTGCCAGCAGTTACACTAGCGGGAGGGTCTTTGAGCAGTTCTTC; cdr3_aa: CASSYTSGRVFEQFF
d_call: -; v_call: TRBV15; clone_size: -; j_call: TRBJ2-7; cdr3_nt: TGTGCCACCAGCAGAGTTGGGGAGTACGAGCAGTACTTC; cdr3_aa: CATSRVGEYEQYF
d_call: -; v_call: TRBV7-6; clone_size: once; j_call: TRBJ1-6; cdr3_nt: TGTGCCAGCAGCCTAACGCGGGGAAATTCACCCCTCCACTTT; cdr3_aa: CASSLTRGNSPLHF
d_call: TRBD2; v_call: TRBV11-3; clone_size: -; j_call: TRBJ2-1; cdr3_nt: TGTGCCAGCAGCCATAGCGGGTTTCCTTCCAATGAGCAGTTCTTC; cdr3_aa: CASSHSGFPSNEQFF
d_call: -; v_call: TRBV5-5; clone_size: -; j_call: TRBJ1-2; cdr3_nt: TGTGCCAGCAGCTTGAATACAGCGGGGGGCTACACCTTC; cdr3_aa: CASSLNTAGGYTF
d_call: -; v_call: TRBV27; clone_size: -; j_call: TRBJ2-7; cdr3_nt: TGTGCCAGCAGATCCTTGACAGGCTACGAGCAGTACTTC; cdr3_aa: CASRSLTGYEQYF
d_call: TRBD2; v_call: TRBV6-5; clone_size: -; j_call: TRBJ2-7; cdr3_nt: TGTGCCAGCAGACCGGGGACTAGGGGCTACGAGCAGTACTTC; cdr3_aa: CASRPGTRGYEQYF
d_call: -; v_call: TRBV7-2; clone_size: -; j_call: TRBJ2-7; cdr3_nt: TGTGCCAGCAGCGACGGGTTATACGAGCAGTACTTC; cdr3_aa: CASSDGLYEQYF
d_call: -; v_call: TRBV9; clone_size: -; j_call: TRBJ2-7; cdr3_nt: TGTGCCAGCAGCGTAGCGGACAGCTACGTTAAGTACTTC; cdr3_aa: CASSVADSYVKYF
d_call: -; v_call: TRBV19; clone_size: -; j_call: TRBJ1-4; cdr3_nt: TGTGCCAGTAGACCTTCCGTGGGGGCCAACGAAAAACTGTTTTTT; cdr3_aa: CASRPSVGANEKLFF
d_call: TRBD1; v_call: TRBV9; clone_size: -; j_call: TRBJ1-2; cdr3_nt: TGTGCCAGCAGGAGGGACAGGGGGCGGGCTAACTATGGCTACACCTTC; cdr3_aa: CASRRDRGRANYGYTF
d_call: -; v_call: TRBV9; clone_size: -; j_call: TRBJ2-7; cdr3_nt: TGTGCCAGCAGCCGCGGCGCCCCGGCGGGCTACGAGCAGTACTTC; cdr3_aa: CASSRGAPAGYEQYF
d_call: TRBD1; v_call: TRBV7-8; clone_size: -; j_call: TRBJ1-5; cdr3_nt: TGTGCCAGCAGCCCGAGCCGGGACAGGGTAAATCAGCCCCAGCATTTT; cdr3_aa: CASSPSRDRVNQPQHF
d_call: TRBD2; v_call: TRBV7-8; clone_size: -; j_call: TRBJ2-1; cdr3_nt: TGTGCCAGCAGCCCAAGCGGGACTACCTACAATGAGCAGTTCTTC; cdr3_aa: CASSPSGTTYNEQFF
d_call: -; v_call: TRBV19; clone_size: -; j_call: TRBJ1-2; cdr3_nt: TGTGCCAGTAGTATAGTCGCGCCTAGCCATGGCTACACCTTC; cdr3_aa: CASSIVAPSHGYTF
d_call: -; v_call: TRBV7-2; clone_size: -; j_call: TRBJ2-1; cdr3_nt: TGTGCCAGCAGCCCCCCTCGGGGGCGGGAGTCCTACAATGAGCAGTTCTTC; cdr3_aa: CASSPPRGRESYNEQFF
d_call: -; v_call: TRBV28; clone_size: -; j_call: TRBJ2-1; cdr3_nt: TGTGCCAGCAGCCCTAGTATGAATGAGCAGTTCTTC; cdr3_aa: CASSPSMNEQFF
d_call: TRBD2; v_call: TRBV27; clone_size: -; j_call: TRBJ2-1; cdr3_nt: TGTGCCAGCAGTCCCATAGCGGGAGAATATAATGAGCAGTTCTTC; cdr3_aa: CASSPIAGEYNEQFF
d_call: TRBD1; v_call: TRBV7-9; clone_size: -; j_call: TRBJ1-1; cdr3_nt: TGTGCCAGCAGCCTTACAGGGGACACTGAAGCTTTCTTT; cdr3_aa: CASSLTGDTEAFF
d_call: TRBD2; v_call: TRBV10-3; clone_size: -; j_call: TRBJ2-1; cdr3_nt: TGTGCCACCGGGACTAGCGGGAGCAATGAGCAGTTCTTC; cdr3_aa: CATGTSGSNEQFF
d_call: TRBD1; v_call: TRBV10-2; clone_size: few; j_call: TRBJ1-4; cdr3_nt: TGCGCCAGCAGCGGACAGGGGAGGACTAATGAAAAACTGTTTTTT; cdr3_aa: CASSGQGRTNEKLFF
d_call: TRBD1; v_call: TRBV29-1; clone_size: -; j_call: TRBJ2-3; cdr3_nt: TGCAGCGTTCAACAGGGGGGCTCTAGCACAGATACGCAGTATTTT; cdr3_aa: CSVQQGGSSTDTQYF
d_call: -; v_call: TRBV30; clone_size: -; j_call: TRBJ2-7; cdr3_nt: TGTGCCTTCAAGGACACCGAGCAGTACTTC; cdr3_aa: CAFKDTEQYF
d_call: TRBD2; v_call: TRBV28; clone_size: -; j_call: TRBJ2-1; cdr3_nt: TGTGCCAGCGCCAAGGCCGGGACTAGCGGGAGCAATGAGCAGTTCTTC; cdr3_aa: CASAKAGTSGSNEQFF
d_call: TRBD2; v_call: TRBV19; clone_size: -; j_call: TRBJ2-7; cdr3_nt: TGTGCCAGTAGTACGGGACTAGCGACTACCTACGAGCAGTACTTC; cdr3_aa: CASSTGLATTYEQYF
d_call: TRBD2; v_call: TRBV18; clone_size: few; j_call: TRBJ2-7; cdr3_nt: TGTGCCAGCTCACCACAAAGCGGGAGGGACGAGCAGTACTTC; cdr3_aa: CASSPQSGRDEQYF
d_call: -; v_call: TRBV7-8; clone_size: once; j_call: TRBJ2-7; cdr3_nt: TGTGCCAGCAGCTTAGCTGAGCGGGCTGAGTCGTACTTC; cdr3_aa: CASSLAERAESYF